The following is a T cell receptor beta chain sequence with its context. This sample was included in a study of cytomegalovirus exposure and HLA in healthy donors. Germline CDR1 and CDR2: SGDLS and YYNGEE. This CDR3 comprises 17 residues. V dropped 1 base and J dropped 2; count of bases not matched to a gene: 5. PCR amplification relied on 60 Vbeta primers (plus 13 Jbeta primers). TCRdb keeps only in-frame clones here, not all; method: immunoSEQ multiplex PCR. The data contain 110,000 to 150,000 clones, 68% of them singletons. The receptor was derived from a man in his sixties in good health and CMV-seronegative. What was sequenced was PBMCs. The chain has TRBV9 and TRBJ2-1; 11 nucleotides line up with TRBD2. Here the CDR3 reads CASSVTTSGSPYNEQFF. The CDR3 DNA is TGTGCCAGCAGCGTAACTACTAGCGGGAGCCCCTACAATGAGCAGTTCTTC.